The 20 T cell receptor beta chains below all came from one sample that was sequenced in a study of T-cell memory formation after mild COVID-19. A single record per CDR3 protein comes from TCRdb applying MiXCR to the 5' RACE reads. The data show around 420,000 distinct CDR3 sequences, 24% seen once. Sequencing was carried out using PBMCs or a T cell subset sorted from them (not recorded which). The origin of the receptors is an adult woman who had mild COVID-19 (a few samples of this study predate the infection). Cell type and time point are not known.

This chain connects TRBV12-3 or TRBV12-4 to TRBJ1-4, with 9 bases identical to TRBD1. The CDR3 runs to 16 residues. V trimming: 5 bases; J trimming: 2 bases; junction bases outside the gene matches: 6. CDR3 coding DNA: TGTGCCAGCAGTCCGGGCGACAGGGGGACTAATGAAAAACTGTTTTTT. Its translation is CASSPGDRGTNEKLFF.

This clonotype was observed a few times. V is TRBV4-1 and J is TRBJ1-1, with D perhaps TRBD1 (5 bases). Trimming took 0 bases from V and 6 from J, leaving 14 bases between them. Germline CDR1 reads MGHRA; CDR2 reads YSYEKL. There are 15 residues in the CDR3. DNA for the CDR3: TGCGCCAGCAGCCAAGAGGAGGGACGAGTCTCTGAAGCTTTCTTT. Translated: CASSQEEGRVSEAFF.

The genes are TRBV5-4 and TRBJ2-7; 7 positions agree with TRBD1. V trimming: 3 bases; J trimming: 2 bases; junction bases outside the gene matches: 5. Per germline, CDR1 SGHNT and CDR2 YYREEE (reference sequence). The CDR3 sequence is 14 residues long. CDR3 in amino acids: CASSWGTATYEQYF. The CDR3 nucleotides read TGTGCCAGCAGCTGGGGGACAGCCACCTACGAGCAGTACTTC.

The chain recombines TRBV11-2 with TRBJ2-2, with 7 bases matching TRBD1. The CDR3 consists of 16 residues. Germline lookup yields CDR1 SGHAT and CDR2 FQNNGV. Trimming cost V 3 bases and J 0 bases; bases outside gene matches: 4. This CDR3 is CASSFFGQANTGELFF. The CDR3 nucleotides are TGTGCCAGCAGCTTCTTTGGACAGGCGAACACCGGGGAGCTGTTTTTT.

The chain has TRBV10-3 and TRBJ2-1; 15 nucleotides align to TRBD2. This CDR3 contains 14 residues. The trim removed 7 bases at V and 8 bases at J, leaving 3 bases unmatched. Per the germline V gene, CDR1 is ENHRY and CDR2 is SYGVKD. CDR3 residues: CAITGLAGGHEQFF. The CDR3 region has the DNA TGTGCCATCACGGGACTAGCGGGAGGCCATGAGCAGTTCTTC.

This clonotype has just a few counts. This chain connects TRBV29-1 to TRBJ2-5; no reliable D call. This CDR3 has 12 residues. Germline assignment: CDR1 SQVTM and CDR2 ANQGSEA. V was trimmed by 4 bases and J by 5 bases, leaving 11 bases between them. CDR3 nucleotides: TGCAGCGTTGGGTGGGGTCCCGAGACCCAGTACTTC. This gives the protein CSVGWGPETQYF.

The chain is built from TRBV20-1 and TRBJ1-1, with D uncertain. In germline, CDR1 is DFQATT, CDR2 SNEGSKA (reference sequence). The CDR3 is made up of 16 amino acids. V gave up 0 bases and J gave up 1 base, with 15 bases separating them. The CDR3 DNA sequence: TGCAGTGCTAGAGATTGGCCAACGACACCGAACACTGAAGCTTTCTTT. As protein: CSARDWPTTPNTEAFF.

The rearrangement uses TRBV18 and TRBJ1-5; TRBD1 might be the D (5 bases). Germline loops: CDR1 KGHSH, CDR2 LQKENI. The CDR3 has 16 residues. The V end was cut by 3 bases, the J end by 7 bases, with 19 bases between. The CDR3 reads CASSPRDLQGRQPQHF. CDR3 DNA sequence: TGTGCCAGCTCACCGCGCGATTTGCAGGGACGCCAGCCCCAGCATTTT.

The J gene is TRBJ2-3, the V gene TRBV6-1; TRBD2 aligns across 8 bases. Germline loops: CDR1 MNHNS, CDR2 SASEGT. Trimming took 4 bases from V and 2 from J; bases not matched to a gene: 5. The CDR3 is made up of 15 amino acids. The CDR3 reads CASSGDGGVTDTQYF. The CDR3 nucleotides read TGTGCCAGCAGTGGAGACGGGGGGGTCACAGATACGCAGTATTTT.

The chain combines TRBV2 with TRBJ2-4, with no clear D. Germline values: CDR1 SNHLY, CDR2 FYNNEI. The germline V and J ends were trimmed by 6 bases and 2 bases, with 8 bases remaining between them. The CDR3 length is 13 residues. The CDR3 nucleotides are TGTGCCAGCAGAGGGAAGACCAAAAACATTCAGTACTTC. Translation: CASRGKTKNIQYF.

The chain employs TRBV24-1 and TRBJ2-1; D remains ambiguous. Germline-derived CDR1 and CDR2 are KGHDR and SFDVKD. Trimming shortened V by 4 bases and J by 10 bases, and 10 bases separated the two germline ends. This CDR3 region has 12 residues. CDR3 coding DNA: TGTGCCACCAGTGAGATTAATGGGGAGCAGTTCTTC. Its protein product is CATSEINGEQFF.

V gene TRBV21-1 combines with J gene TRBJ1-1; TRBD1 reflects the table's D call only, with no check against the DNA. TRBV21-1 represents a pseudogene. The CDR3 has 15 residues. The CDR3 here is CASSKAKTGYTEAFF. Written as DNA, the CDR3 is TGTGCCAGCAGCAAAGCAAAGACAGGCTACACTGAAGCTTTCTTT.

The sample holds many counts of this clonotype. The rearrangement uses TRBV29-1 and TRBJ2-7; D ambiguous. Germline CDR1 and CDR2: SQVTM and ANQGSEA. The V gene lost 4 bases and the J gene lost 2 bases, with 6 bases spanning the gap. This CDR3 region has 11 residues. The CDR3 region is CSVATTYEQYF. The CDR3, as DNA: TGCAGCGTTGCAACAACCTACGAGCAGTACTTC.

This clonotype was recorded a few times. The CDR3 DNA is TGTGCCAGCAGTGAAGGAATTGGACGGGCCTATGGCTACACCTTC. Encoded protein: CASSEGIGRAYGYTF. This chain uses TRBV2 with TRBJ1-2; D unresolved. V was cut by 1 base and J by 4 bases, with 13 bases left in between. Germline loops: CDR1 SNHLY, CDR2 FYNNEI. The CDR3 runs 15 residues.

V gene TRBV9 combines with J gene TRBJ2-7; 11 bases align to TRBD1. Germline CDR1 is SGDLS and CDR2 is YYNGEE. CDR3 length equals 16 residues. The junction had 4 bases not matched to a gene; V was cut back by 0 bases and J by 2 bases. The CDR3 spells CASSVGTGGSAYEQYF. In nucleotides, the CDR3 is TGTGCCAGCAGCGTAGGGACAGGGGGCTCCGCCTACGAGCAGTACTTC.

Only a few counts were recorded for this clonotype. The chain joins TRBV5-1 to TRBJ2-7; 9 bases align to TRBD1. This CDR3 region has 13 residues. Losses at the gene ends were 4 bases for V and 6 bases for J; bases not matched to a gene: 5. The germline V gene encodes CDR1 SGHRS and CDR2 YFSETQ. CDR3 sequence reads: CASSPGTGIEQYF. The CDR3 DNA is TGCGCCAGCAGCCCAGGGACAGGGATCGAGCAGTACTTC. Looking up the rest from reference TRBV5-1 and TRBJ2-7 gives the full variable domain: KAGVTQTPRYLIKTRGQQVTLSCSPISGHRSVSWYQQTPGQGLQFLFEYFSETQRNKGNFPGRFSGRQFSNSRSEMNVSTLELGDSALYLCASSPGTGIEQYFGPGTRLTVT.

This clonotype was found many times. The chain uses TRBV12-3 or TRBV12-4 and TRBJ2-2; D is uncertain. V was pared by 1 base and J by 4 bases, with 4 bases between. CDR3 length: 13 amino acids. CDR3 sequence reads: CASSLETTGELFF. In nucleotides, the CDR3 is TGTGCCAGCAGTTTAGAGACCACCGGGGAGCTGTTTTTT.

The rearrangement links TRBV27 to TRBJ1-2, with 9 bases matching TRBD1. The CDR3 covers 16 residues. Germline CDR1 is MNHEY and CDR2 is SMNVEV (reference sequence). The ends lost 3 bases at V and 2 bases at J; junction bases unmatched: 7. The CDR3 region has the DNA TGTGCCAGCAGTTTGGGGGGACAGGGAACGAACTATGGCTACACCTTC. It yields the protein CASSLGGQGTNYGYTF.

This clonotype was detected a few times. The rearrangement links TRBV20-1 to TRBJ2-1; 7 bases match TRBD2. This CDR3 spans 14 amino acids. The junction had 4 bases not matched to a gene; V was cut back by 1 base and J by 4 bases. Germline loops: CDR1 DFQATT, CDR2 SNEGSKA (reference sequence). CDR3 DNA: TGCAGTGCTAGAGTGGGGGGGTCTTACAATGAGCAGTTCTTC. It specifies CSARVGGSYNEQFF.

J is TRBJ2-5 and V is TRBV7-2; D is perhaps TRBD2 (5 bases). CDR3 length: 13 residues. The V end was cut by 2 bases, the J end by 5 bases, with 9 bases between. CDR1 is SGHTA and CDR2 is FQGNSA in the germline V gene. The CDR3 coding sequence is TGTGCCAGCAGCTTATCTAGCCTGGAGACCCAGTACTTC. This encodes CASSLSSLETQYF.